The 27 T cell receptor beta chains below were found in one sample sequenced in a study of blood T cell repertoires in COVID-19. Generated by immunoSEQ multiplex PCR, the TCRdb table keeps only in-frame clones and is missing some. The sample includes approximately 100,000 clones, over 75% of them seen just once. Sequences were obtained from peripheral blood. Receptors were obtained from a human donor in a cohort sampled during active COVID-19.

The chain has TRBV7-9 and TRBJ1-2, with TRBD1 as a possible D gene (5 bases). The CDR3 sequence is 15 residues long. CDR1 SEHNR and CDR2 FQNEAQ come from the germline V gene (reference sequence). Trimming pared 7 bases from V and 3 bases from J, leaving 18 bases between. CDR3 coding DNA: TGTGCCAGCACCCAGGGCCCGGACAACTACTATGGCTACACCTTC. Translation gives CASTQGPDNYYGYTF. Based on the CDR3 plus reference TRBV7-9 and TRBJ1-2, the full variable domain is DTGVSQNPRHKITKRGQNVTFRCDPISEHNRLYWYRQTLGQGPEFLTYFQNEAQLEKSRLLSDRFSAERPKGSFSTLEIQRTEQGDSAMYLCASTQGPDNYYGYTFGSGTRLTVV.

Note on this clone: Other DNA sequences in the sample encode the same CDR3. The chain is built from TRBV5-1 and TRBJ2-1, with TRBD2 identical over 11 bases. Germline CDR1 reads SGHRS; CDR2 reads YFSETQ. V trimming: 0 bases; J trimming: 10 bases; junction bases outside the gene matches: 12. This CDR3 has 17 amino acids. For the CDR3, the DNA is TGCGCCAGCAGCTTGGGACACGTAGCGGGGGGGCCGGGCGAGCAGTTCTTC. This gives the protein CASSLGHVAGGPGEQFF.

The V gene is TRBV7-9, the J gene TRBJ1-2, with D unclear. The CDR3 extends over 14 amino acids. The V end was cut by 1 base, the J end by 1 base, with 7 bases between. Germline CDR1 SEHNR, CDR2 FQNEAQ (reference sequence). The CDR3 DNA reads TGTGCCAGCAGCTTAGGCCTGAGTAACTATGGCTACACCTTC. Translating it yields CASSLGLSNYGYTF. The full variable domain, with the rest looked up from reference TRBV7-9 and TRBJ1-2, is DTGVSQNPRHKITKRGQNVTFRCDPISEHNRLYWYRQTLGQGPEFLTYFQNEAQLEKSRLLSDRFSAERPKGSFSTLEIQRTEQGDSAMYLCASSLGLSNYGYTFGSGTRLTVV.

The genes are TRBV5-4 and TRBJ1-1, with no clear D. V was trimmed by 0 bases and J by 1 base, leaving 7 bases between them. Germline CDR1 SGHNT, CDR2 YYREEE (reference sequence). The CDR3 contains 14 residues. Here the CDR3 reads CASSLVRGNTEAFF. CDR3 nucleotides: TGTGCCAGCAGCTTGGTACGGGGGAACACTGAAGCTTTCTTT.

This chain uses TRBV9 with TRBJ1-2; 10 bases match TRBD1. V was clipped by 0 bases and J by 0 bases; unmatched bases: 8. The CDR3 consists of 18 residues. Germline V CDR1 and CDR2: SGDLS, YYNGEE. CDR3 coding DNA: TGTGCCAGCAGCGTAGCCCAGACAGGGGGCAGAGCTAACTATGGCTACACCTTC. It is translated as CASSVAQTGGRANYGYTF. The complete variable domain, with remaining parts taken from reference TRBV9 and TRBJ1-2, reads DSGVTQTPKHLITATGQRVTLRCSPRSGDLSVYWYQQSLDQGLQFLIQYYNGEERAKGNILERFSAQQFPDLHSELNLSSLELGDSALYFCASSVAQTGGRANYGYTFGSGTRLTVV.

The chain has TRBV28 and TRBJ1-2; TRBD1 might be the D (6 bases). Trimming shortened V by 5 bases and J by 2 bases, and 15 bases separated the two germline ends. The CDR3 length is 15 residues. The germline gives CDR1 MDHEN, CDR2 SYDVKM. DNA of the CDR3: TGTGCCAGCAGTCCACCGGGACACAGGAACTATGGCTACACCTTC. Protein product: CASSPPGHRNYGYTF.

The chain employs TRBV2 and TRBJ1-3; D ambiguous. The V end lost 6 bases, the J end lost 0 bases, and 12 bases lay between the germline ends. Germline V gene sequence: CDR1 SNHLY, CDR2 FYNNEI. The CDR3 totals 15 residues. In DNA form, the CDR3 reads TGTGCCAGCAGAGAACTCGACAACTCTGGAAACACCATATATTTT. It is translated as CASRELDNSGNTIYF. The full variable domain, with the rest looked up from reference TRBV2 and TRBJ1-3, is EPEVTQTPSHQVTQMGQEVILRCVPISNHLYFYWYRQILGQKVEFLVSFYNNEISEKSEIFDDQFSVERPDGSNFTLKIRSTKLEDSAMYFCASRELDNSGNTIYFGEGSWLTVV.

The CDR3 is CASSPGMGTGNSGANVLTF. The CDR3 nucleotides are TGTGCCAGCAGCCCCGGGATGGGGACAGGCAACTCTGGGGCCAACGTCCTGACTTTC. The J gene is TRBJ2-6, the V gene TRBV11-3, with TRBD1 matching over 8 bases. The CDR3 has 19 residues. Germline lookup yields CDR1 SGHNT and CDR2 YENEEA. V lost 5 bases, J lost 0 bases, and 12 bases stayed unmatched.

This clone was counted a few times. The chain couples TRBV2 to TRBJ2-7, with 10 bases fitting TRBD2. From germline, CDR1 is SNHLY and CDR2 FYNNEI. The CDR3 length is 17 residues. J gave up 0 bases and V 6 bases, and 11 bases lay outside the gene matches. Here the CDR3 reads CASRTLAGDPSSYEQYF. The CDR3 DNA is TGTGCCAGCAGAACCCTAGCGGGGGATCCGAGCTCCTACGAGCAGTACTTC.

This chain links TRBV30 with TRBJ2-1, with unresolved D. CDR3 length: 15 amino acids. Per the germline V gene, CDR1 is GTSNPN and CDR2 is SVGIG (reference sequence). V was cut by 3 bases and J by 1 base, with 13 bases left in between. This CDR3 reads CAWSSGSSSYNEQFF. The CDR3 nucleotides read TGTGCCTGGAGCTCCGGGTCTAGTTCCTACAATGAGCAGTTCTTC.

This sequence joins TRBV11-2 and TRBJ2-1; a possible D gene is TRBD1 (5 bases). V was clipped by 1 base and J by 7 bases, with 11 bases between them. Germline values: CDR1 SGHAT, CDR2 FQNNGV. The CDR3 runs 14 residues. The CDR3 DNA follows: TGTGCCAGCAGCTTAGGGGGCTATCAAAATGAGCAGTTCTTC. The encoded protein is CASSLGGYQNEQFF. Filled out from reference TRBV11-2 and TRBJ2-1, the complete variable domain reads EAGVAQSPRYKIIEKRQSVAFWCNPISGHATLYWYQQILGQGPKLLIQFQNNGVVDDSQLPKDRFSAERLKGVDSTLKIQPAKLEDSAVYLCASSLGGYQNEQFFGPGTRLTVL.

V is TRBV9 and J is TRBJ1-2, with unresolved D. In germline, CDR1 is SGDLS, CDR2 YYNGEE. The CDR3 spans 15 residues. Trimming left V 2 bases short and J 0 bases short, with 11 bases between. The CDR3 region is CASSVGGNSNYGYTF. For the CDR3, the DNA is TGTGCCAGCAGCGTGGGAGGGAATTCTAACTATGGCTACACCTTC.

The chain carries TRBV4-3 and TRBJ1-1; 9 positions agree with TRBD1. The CDR3 sequence is 13 residues long. V gave up 3 bases and J gave up 11 bases; unmatched junction bases: 7. The germline V gene encodes CDR1 LGHNA and CDR2 YSLEER. CDR3 DNA: TGCGCCAGCAGCCATCTACAGGGGGCTTCGGCTTTCTTT. It codes for CASSHLQGASAFF.

This clone showed up just a few times. The chain links TRBV6-5 to TRBJ1-1; tentatively, D is TRBD1 (6 bases). This CDR3 contains 16 residues. Germline V gene sequence: CDR1 MNHEY, CDR2 SVGAGI. V lost 2 bases, J lost 5 bases, and 18 bases lay in between. CDR3 protein: CASSYLLSITGTEAFF. The CDR3 bases are TGTGCCAGCAGTTACCTACTTTCCATCACAGGGACTGAAGCTTTCTTT.

In nucleotides, the CDR3 is TGCGCCAGCAGCCAAGATGAGGTCCCCAGGGGGTCCTACGAGCAGTACTTC. Its translation is CASSQDEVPRGSYEQYF. The rearrangement links TRBV4-1 to TRBJ2-7, with 7 bases matching TRBD1. CDR1 is MGHRA and CDR2 is YSYEKL in the germline V gene. Losses at the gene ends were 0 bases for V and 1 base for J; bases not matched to a gene: 9. The CDR3 sequence is 17 residues long.

The rearrangement links TRBV24-1 to TRBJ2-3, with TRBD1 matching 8 bases. CDR1 and CDR2 (germline): KGHDR, SFDVKD. CDR3 length: 17 residues. V was pared by 5 bases and J by 0 bases, with 9 bases of the junction left unmatched. CDR3 DNA: TGTGCCACCAGTGCCCATGGACAGGGAAAGAGCACAGATACGCAGTATTTT. It translates to CATSAHGQGKSTDTQYF.

Turning to this clone: This sample also contains other DNA sequences that code for the same CDR3. The chain carries TRBV24-1 and TRBJ1-1; a possible D gene is TRBD1 (5 bases). This CDR3 is built from 14 residues. The germline gives CDR1 KGHDR, CDR2 SFDVKD. The V gene lost 3 bases and the J gene lost 1 base, with 8 bases spanning the gap. The CDR3 nucleotides read TGTGCCACCAGTGATCGGCAGGGGAACACTGAAGCTTTCTTT. Translating gives CATSDRQGNTEAFF.

The chain carries TRBV11-2 and TRBJ1-1; TRBD1 might be the D (6 bases). The germline gives CDR1 SGHAT, CDR2 FQNNGV. V dropped 0 bases and J dropped 0 bases, with 11 bases sitting between them. The CDR3 covers 16 residues. CDR3 residues: CASSLDGGRVNTEAFF. In DNA form, the CDR3 reads TGTGCCAGCAGCTTAGACGGGGGGCGGGTGAACACTGAAGCTTTCTTT.

This chain uses TRBV19 with TRBJ1-5; perhaps TRBD1 as D (6 bases). Germline loops: CDR1 LNHDA, CDR2 SQIVND (reference sequence). The V gene lost 4 bases and the J gene lost 1 base, with 11 bases spanning the gap. CDR3 length: 15 residues. Written as DNA, the CDR3 is TGTGCCAGTAGTACGACAGGCCCAAGCAATCAGCCCCAGCATTTT. It encodes CASSTTGPSNQPQHF.

The sample holds one count of this clone. The chain recombines TRBV15 with TRBJ2-1; 8 positions agree with TRBD1. V trimming: 5 bases; J trimming: 8 bases; junction bases outside the gene matches: 8. The germline V gene has CDR1 LNHNV and CDR2 YYDKDF (reference sequence). The CDR3 length is 14 residues. CDR3 protein: CATSGRTGSHEQFF. CDR3 bases: TGTGCCACCAGCGGCCGGACAGGGTCTCATGAGCAGTTCTTC.

The chain employs TRBV6-5 and TRBJ2-5; D may be TRBD2 (7 bases). Germline-derived CDR1 and CDR2 are MNHEY and SVGAGI. This CDR3 spans 13 amino acids. The V end lost 5 bases, the J end lost 4 bases, and 11 bases lay between the germline ends. In nucleotides, the CDR3 is TGTGCCAGCAGTCCCCGGGGGGCAGAGACCCAGTACTTC. Protein sequence: CASSPRGAETQYF.

This clone was picked up one time. The chain carries TRBV15 and TRBJ1-1; no clear D. Deletions cut 1 base from V and 0 bases from J, with 3 bases between. The CDR3 is made up of 13 amino acids. Germline V gene lookup returns CDR1 LNHNV and CDR2 YYDKDF (reference sequence). CDR3 loop: CATSRALNTEAFF. The CDR3 DNA reads TGTGCCACCAGCAGAGCATTGAACACTGAAGCTTTCTTT.

The J gene is TRBJ2-7, the V gene TRBV4-1, with TRBD1 identical over 8 bases. The CDR3 contains 18 residues. J lost 4 bases, V lost 0 bases, and 14 bases had no gene match. The V gene's germline CDR1 is MGHRA and CDR2 YSYEKL. The CDR3 DNA reads as TGCGCCAGCAGCCAAGAGACTACAGGGGGGCATCGACTTTACGAGCAGTACTTC. Translating gives CASSQETTGGHRLYEQYF.

The chain employs TRBV11-2 and TRBJ1-1; maybe TRBD1 (5 bases). Trimming shortened V by 3 bases and J by 7 bases, and 18 bases separated the two germline ends. The CDR3 covers 15 residues. Germline V gene data show CDR1 as SGHAT and CDR2 as FQNNGV. The chain's CDR3 is CASSFLDSLSNEAFF. The CDR3 coding sequence is TGTGCCAGCAGCTTTTTAGACAGTCTTAGTAATGAAGCTTTCTTT.

This chain joins TRBV6-5 and TRBJ2-7, with D unresolved. V was pared by 10 bases and J by 0 bases, with 19 bases between. CDR1 MNHEY and CDR2 SVGAGI come from the germline V gene. CDR3 size: 15 residues. CDR3 DNA sequence: TGTGCCACCCAGAGTCCCAGGAAGAGCTCCTACGAGCAGTACTTC. It is translated as CATQSPRKSSYEQYF.

This chain uses TRBV28 with TRBJ2-7; 10 nucleotides match TRBD1. The CDR3 covers 13 residues. J was trimmed by 4 bases and V by 6 bases; bases with no gene match: 3. Germline-derived CDR1 and CDR2 are MDHEN and SYDVKM. DNA for the CDR3: TGTGCCAGCAGCGGGACAGGGGATTACGAGCAGTACTTC. Amino acid sequence: CASSGTGDYEQYF.

This clone was observed a handful of times. This chain connects TRBV28 to TRBJ1-5; weak D call: TRBD1 (6 bases). The CDR3 is made up of 16 amino acids. Trimming removed 3 bases from V and 5 bases from J, with 17 bases in between. Germline values: CDR1 MDHEN, CDR2 SYDVKM. In DNA form, the CDR3 reads TGTGCCAGCAGTTTGAGTGGACAGACCCGCCATCAGCCCCAGCATTTT. It specifies CASSLSGQTRHQPQHF.